Presented here are 13 T cell receptor beta chains from one specimen sequenced in a study of CD8+ T cells in alopecia areata. In each case, RNA was isolated and then reverse transcribed into cDNA as the sequencing template. Sequenced by immunoSEQ multiplex PCR; TCRdb stores in-frame clones only, minus some. The sample consists of around 200,000 clones, 63% of them appearing once. The material sequenced was CD4+ T cells sorted from blood, taken at week 0. The receptors were sampled from a human donor with alopecia areata.

The chain couples TRBV29-1 to TRBJ1-1; maybe TRBD1 (5 bases). The V gene's germline CDR1 is SQVTM and CDR2 ANQGSEA. V lost 6 bases to trimming and J lost 0 bases, with 11 bases between them. CDR3 length: 13 amino acids. The CDR3 DNA is TGCAGCGTCTCCAGGGCCTTGAACACTGAAGCTTTCTTT. Protein product: CSVSRALNTEAFF.

This clone was found a few times. The chain couples TRBV4-1 to TRBJ1-1; D is uncertain. Trimming left V 1 base short and J 0 bases short, with 12 bases between. Germline V CDR1 and CDR2: MGHRA, YSYEKL. This CDR3 has 16 amino acids. CDR3 sequence (DNA): TGCGCCAGCAGCCAAGTGGGGAGAGGGCTGAACACTGAAGCTTTCTTT. Translated: CASSQVGRGLNTEAFF.

This clone was observed a handful of times. This chain joins TRBV5-1 and TRBJ2-1; 9 bases are a match to TRBD2. The CDR3 is made up of 18 amino acids. J lost 7 bases, V lost 0 bases, and 14 bases had no gene match. Germline V gene data show CDR1 as SGHRS and CDR2 as YFSETQ. The CDR3 DNA reads TGCGCCAGCAGCTTGGTGGGGACTAGCAATAGTCGGTCGAATGAGCAGTTCTTC. Protein: CASSLVGTSNSRSNEQFF.

CDR3 DNA sequence: TGTGCCAGCAGCTTATCCCTAGCGGGGGTGTCGTACGAGCAGTACTTC. Translated, it gives CASSLSLAGVSYEQYF. The chain uses TRBV11-2 and TRBJ2-7; 10 bases fit TRBD2. From germline, CDR1 is SGHAT and CDR2 FQNNGV. This CDR3 region has 16 residues. With 2 bases clipped from V and 4 bases from J, the junction kept 8 bases outside the gene matches.

The genes are TRBV4-1 and TRBJ1-1; D is possibly TRBD1 (6 bases). Trimming left V 0 bases short and J 1 base short, with 15 bases between. CDR1 and CDR2 (germline): MGHRA, YSYEKL. CDR3 length: 17 residues. CDR3 amino acids: CASSQEPSRGANTEAFF. The CDR3 DNA follows: TGCGCCAGCAGCCAAGAGCCCTCCCGGGGGGCGAACACTGAAGCTTTCTTT.

The J gene is TRBJ2-7, the V gene TRBV30; D might be TRBD1 (5 bases). There are 11 residues in the CDR3. The V end lost 5 bases, the J end lost 4 bases, and 9 bases lay between the germline ends. Germline values: CDR1 GTSNPN, CDR2 SVGIG (reference sequence). CDR3 region: CAWGARYEQYF. CDR3 bases: TGTGCCTGGGGGGCAAGATACGAGCAGTACTTC. Drawing the rest from reference TRBV30 and TRBJ2-7, the complete variable domain is SQTIHQWPATLVQPVGSPLSLECTVEGTSNPNLYWYRQAAGRGLQLLFYSVGIGQISSEVPQNLSASRPQDRQFILSSKKLLLSDSGFYLCAWGARYEQYFGPGTRLTVT.

A few counts support this clone. J is TRBJ2-1 and V is TRBV2; 12 positions match TRBD2. There are 15 residues in the CDR3. Germline CDR1 reads SNHLY; CDR2 reads FYNNEI. Losses at the gene ends were 2 bases for V and 8 bases for J; bases not matched to a gene: 4. CDR3 loop: CASSELASGGDEQFF. The CDR3 DNA sequence: TGTGCCAGCAGTGAATTGGCTAGCGGGGGGGATGAGCAGTTCTTC. Together with reference TRBV2 and TRBJ2-1, the CDR3 gives the full variable domain: EPEVTQTPSHQVTQMGQEVILRCVPISNHLYFYWYRQILGQKVEFLVSFYNNEISEKSEIFDDQFSVERPDGSNFTLKIRSTKLEDSAMYFCASSELASGGDEQFFGPGTRLTVL.

This chain connects TRBV25-1 to TRBJ2-2; perhaps D is TRBD1 or TRBD2 (5 bases each). The CDR3 length is 14 residues. Trimming removed 6 bases at V and 1 base at J, with 9 bases between. Germline CDR1 MGHDK, CDR2 SYGVNS. The chain's CDR3 is CASRGPGNTGELFF. The CDR3 nucleotides are TGTGCCAGCAGGGGACCCGGGAACACCGGGGAGCTGTTTTTT.

The CDR3 bases are TGTGCCAGCAGTGAAGGAGGGACCTACGAGCAGTACTTC. Translated, it gives CASSEGGTYEQYF. V gene TRBV2 combines with J gene TRBJ2-7; a weak D match, TRBD2 (5 bases). Looked up from germline, CDR1 is SNHLY and CDR2 is FYNNEI. The CDR3 length is 13 residues. Trimming removed 1 base at V and 2 bases at J, with 6 bases between.

The CDR3 DNA is TGTGCCAGCTCACCGCGACAGGCTGAAGCTTTCTTT. Translating it yields CASSPRQAEAFF. The V and J genes are TRBV18 and TRBJ1-1, with D perhaps matching TRBD1 (6 bases). CDR1 is KGHSH, CDR2 LQKENI, per germline. The CDR3 sequence is 12 residues long. Deletions cut 3 bases from V and 6 bases from J, with 8 bases between.

The V gene is TRBV30, the J gene TRBJ1-1; no clear D. There are 12 residues in the CDR3. Germline CDR1 and CDR2: GTSNPN and SVGIG (reference sequence). V dropped 1 base and J dropped 5 bases, with 8 bases sitting between them. CDR3 residues: CAWSGGWTEAFF. CDR3 in DNA: TGTGCCTGGAGTGGTGGTTGGACTGAAGCTTTCTTT.

This chain joins TRBV5-6 and TRBJ2-6, with a possible D match to TRBD2 (6 bases). This CDR3 is 16 amino acids long. V was cut by 4 bases and J by 0 bases, with 11 bases left in between. Germline loops: CDR1 SGHDT, CDR2 YYEEEE. CDR3 sequence: CASSRDSGSGANVLTF. Here the CDR3 DNA reads TGTGCCAGCAGCCGGGACTCTGGCTCTGGGGCCAACGTCCTGACTTTC.

This clone was observed once. The chain has TRBV30 and TRBJ1-6; 7 bases map to TRBD1. CDR3 length equals 15 residues. Trimming removed 3 bases from V and 7 bases from J; junction bases left unmatched: 9. Germline CDR1 and CDR2: GTSNPN and SVGIG (reference sequence). In DNA form, the CDR3 reads TGTGCCTGGAGCTGGTCGGGGACAGCCAATTCACCCCTCCACTTT. This gives the protein CAWSWSGTANSPLHF.